The 10 T cell receptor beta chains reported below all come from one sample, sequenced in a study of blood T cell repertoires in COVID-19. The repertoire was sequenced with immunoSEQ multiplex PCR; TCRdb's copy has only in-frame clones and lacks some. The sample gives 120,000 to 150,000 clones, more than 75% of which show up once; 13% to 15% is in the top ten. What was sequenced was peripheral blood. These receptors were obtained from a human donor with acute or convalescent COVID-19. The donor label of this sample is uncertain.

The V and J genes are TRBV4-1 and TRBJ1-2; no definite D call. Trimming took 0 bases from V and 8 from J, leaving 19 bases between them. The CDR3 sequence is 16 residues long. The germline V gene encodes CDR1 MGHRA and CDR2 YSYEKL. Written as DNA, the CDR3 is TGCGCCAGCAGCCAAGAGGCTGGGCAGTCCGTCGGAGGCTACACCTTC. Translated, it gives CASSQEAGQSVGGYTF.

The DNA for the CDR3 is TGCGCCAGCAGCCAAGATCCCCCGACAGGGGGCCAAGAGACCCAGTACTTC. Protein: CASSQDPPTGGQETQYF. This chain uses TRBV4-1 with TRBJ2-5; the match to TRBD1 covers 9 bases. V shed 0 bases and J 1 base; nucleotides not matched to a gene: 6. The CDR3 covers 17 residues. The V gene's germline CDR1 is MGHRA and CDR2 YSYEKL.

This clone has more than one count but fewer than ten. The chain combines TRBV19 with TRBJ1-6, with D maybe TRBD1 (6 bases). V lost 7 bases and J lost 6, with 13 bases in between. CDR1 is LNHDA and CDR2 is SQIVND in the germline V gene (reference sequence). The CDR3 loop spans 14 amino acids. The DNA for the CDR3 is TGTGCCAGTATGTTGGGCAGGGGTAATTCACCCCTCCACTTT. This encodes CASMLGRGNSPLHF.

The chain has TRBV4-1 and TRBJ2-3; TRBD1 matches 7 bases. V was clipped by 4 bases and J by 4 bases; unmatched bases: 17. The length of the CDR3 is 18 residues. Germline assignment: CDR1 MGHRA and CDR2 YSYEKL. CDR3 bases: TGCGCCAGCAGCCCCATCCCCGCGGGCAGGGGGTCCCCAGATACGCAGTATTTT. Its translation is CASSPIPAGRGSPDTQYF.

The chain uses TRBV3-1 (or the pseudogene TRBV3-2) and TRBJ1-1; D call uncertain. CDR3 length equals 14 residues. The germline V gene has CDR1 LGHDT and CDR2 YNNKEL (reference sequence). Trimming took 0 bases from V and 3 from J, leaving 8 bases between them. The chain's CDR3 is CASSQDSGHTEAFF. CDR3 coding DNA: TGTGCCAGCAGCCAAGATTCGGGTCACACTGAAGCTTTCTTT.

V is TRBV5-1 and J is TRBJ1-5; the match to TRBD1 covers 9 bases. Germline lookup yields CDR1 SGHRS and CDR2 YFSETQ. This CDR3 contains 16 residues. Trimming cost V 3 bases and J 7 bases; bases outside gene matches: 11. The CDR3 bases are TGCGCCAGCAGCTCCTCACCGGGACAGGGAGGACAGCCCCAGCATTTT. Its translation is CASSSSPGQGGQPQHF.

The rearrangement links TRBV6-1 to TRBJ1-2; D gene ambiguous. Germline V gene data show CDR1 as MNHNS and CDR2 as SASEGT. This CDR3 contains 13 residues. Trimming pared 2 bases from V and 4 bases from J, leaving 8 bases between. CDR3 residues: CASSESGSYGYTF. The CDR3 DNA sequence: TGTGCCAGCAGTGAATCGGGGTCCTATGGCTACACCTTC.

The rearrangement uses TRBV6-6 and TRBJ1-3; 10 bases agree with TRBD1. V lost 5 bases and J lost 1; bases outside the gene matches: 8. CDR1 MNHNY and CDR2 SVGAGI come from the germline V gene (reference sequence). This CDR3 contains 17 residues. The CDR3, as DNA: TGTGCCAGCAGTCTACTACCGGGACAGGGGTCTGGAAACACCATATATTTT. Encoded protein: CASSLLPGQGSGNTIYF.

The rearrangement joins TRBV25-1 to TRBJ2-7, with D perhaps matching TRBD1 (5 bases). CDR3 length: 14 residues. Germline assignment: CDR1 MGHDK and CDR2 SYGVNS. Trimming took off 3 bases at V and 3 bases at J, with 12 bases between the two ends. The CDR3 loop reads CASSDVSGNYEQYF. The CDR3 DNA is TGTGCCAGCAGTGACGTGTCAGGGAACTACGAGCAGTACTTC.

The V gene is TRBV2, the J gene TRBJ2-3; maybe TRBD1 (5 bases). This CDR3 region has 19 residues. Germline V lookup: CDR1 SNHLY, CDR2 FYNNEI. Trimming pared 3 bases from V and 0 bases from J, leaving 22 bases between. The CDR3 here is CASSDGGRQHADSTDTQYF. The CDR3 nucleotides read TGTGCCAGCAGTGATGGTGGTCGACAGCACGCCGACAGCACAGATACGCAGTATTTT.